This T cell receptor beta chain was captured by sequencing in a study of identical twins. The cDNA had a unique molecular identifier and a template-switch universal primer site. TCRdb re-called the 5' RACE reads with MiXCR, one entry per CDR3 protein. The table includes under 900,000 distinct CDR3 sequences, 15% to 20% detected once. V lost 6 bases to trimming and J lost 10 bases, with 24 bases between them. From germline, CDR1 is WNHNN and CDR2 SYGVQD (reference sequence). This CDR3 spans 15 amino acids. These data were also filed under a second study, of T cells expressing NK-cell markers. That paper notes: NKG2C+ dominant clonotypes from 5 or 6 donors made up about 1.0-7.5% of CD8+ T cells.

The specimen sequenced was PBMCs. This sequence joins TRBV10-1 and TRBJ2-5, with D perhaps assigned TRBD1 or TRBD2 (5 bases each). The receptor was isolated from a woman aged 18 to 35 in good health. The CDR3 loop reads CASSKHRDGLGDQYF. DNA of the CDR3: TGCGCCAGCAGCAAACACCGGGACGGACTCGGGGACCAGTACTTC.